The entry below describes one T cell receptor (beta chain). The data originate from a study of blood T cell repertoires in COVID-19. Produced via immunoSEQ multiplex PCR; TCRdb's table is partial and in-frame only. The sample contains roughly 400,000 clones, around nine tenths of which appear only once. Participant reports of clinical history set cohort assignment. The germline V gene encodes CDR1 MGHRA and CDR2 YSYEKL. V lost 4 bases and J lost 5, with 12 bases in between. There are 13 residues in the CDR3. The rearrangement links TRBV4-1 to TRBJ2-7; maybe TRBD2 (6 bases). This clonotype was sampled from a woman younger than 30 who had been exposed to COVID-19. Sequencing input: PBMCs or T cells enriched from blood (not recorded which). The CDR3 reads CASSPPGSNEQYF. The CDR3, as DNA: TGCGCCAGCAGCCCCCCCGGGAGTAACGAGCAGTACTTC.